The 31 T cell receptor beta chains given below trace back to one sample, sequenced in a study of blood T cells in healthy people across ages. The use of a sample-barcoded 5' primer and a J-beta primer mix characterized a second PCR of about 7 to 12 cycles. TCRdb ran MiXCR on the 5' RACE reads and lists one entry per CDR3 protein. The sample lists about 1.6 million distinct CDR3 sequences, about 35% occurring once. Source material: blood. The receptors derive from a woman under 40 in good health.

This clonotype was seen a handful of times. The rearrangement uses TRBV6-1 and TRBJ2-5; D not resolved. Germline-derived CDR1 and CDR2 are MNHNS and SASEGT. Trimming stripped 5 bases from V and 5 bases from J, with 12 bases between. The CDR3 covers 13 residues. The CDR3 spells CASSILPGETQYF. For the CDR3, the DNA is TGTGCCAGCAGTATTCTTCCGGGCGAGACCCAGTACTTC.

The chain joins TRBV5-1 to TRBJ2-5, with a tentative D call TRBD1 (6 bases). With 0 bases removed from V and 11 bases from J, the gap between germline ends came to 17 bases. The germline V gene has CDR1 SGHRS and CDR2 YFSETQ. The CDR3 contains 14 residues. In DNA form, the CDR3 reads TGCGCCAGCAGCTTGGCGGGACAAACTTACGGGCAGTACTTC. This sequence encodes CASSLAGQTYGQYF.

This clonotype was found many times. V gene TRBV6-1 combines with J gene TRBJ2-1, with a tentative D call TRBD2 (6 bases). CDR1 and CDR2 (germline): MNHNS, SASEGT. V was shortened by 8 bases and J by 1 base, with 15 bases between the two germline ends. The CDR3 consists of 15 residues. CDR3 DNA sequence: TGTGCCAGCCGCGTCGAGGGAGGTTCCTACAATGAGCAGTTCTTC. As protein: CASRVEGGSYNEQFF.

This clonotype occurred a few times. CDR3 loop: CASSHLLPPETQYF. The CDR3 DNA reads as TGCGCCAGCAGCCATCTTTTGCCCCCAGAGACCCAGTACTTC. The chain uses TRBV4-1 and TRBJ2-5; no reliable D call. V was trimmed by 3 bases and J by 4 bases, leaving 12 bases between them. This CDR3 has 14 residues. Germline V CDR1 and CDR2: MGHRA, YSYEKL.

This clonotype has ten or more counts. This sequence joins TRBV7-3 and TRBJ2-1, with 11 bases lining up with TRBD2. Germline CDR1 is SGHTA and CDR2 is FQGTGA. The trim removed 5 bases at V and 4 bases at J, leaving 4 bases unmatched. The CDR3 runs to 15 residues. The CDR3 loop is CASSPGLADYNEQFF. CDR3 nucleotides: TGTGCCAGCAGCCCGGGACTAGCGGATTACAATGAGCAGTTCTTC.

This clonotype was counted between two and nine times. This chain connects TRBV5-4 to TRBJ2-1; TRBD2 aligns across 8 bases. The V segment lost 0 bases and the J segment 8 bases; nucleotides outside the gene matches: 7. Germline V gives CDR1 SGHNT, CDR2 YYREEE (reference sequence). This CDR3 has 15 amino acids. The CDR3, as DNA: TGTGCCAGCAGCTTGGCTGGCGGGAGGTACGATGAGCAGTTCTTC. It is translated as CASSLAGGRYDEQFF. The entire variable domain, with the rest obtained from reference TRBV5-4 and TRBJ2-1, is as follows: ETGVTQSPTHLIKTRGQQVTLRCSSQSGHNTVSWYQQALGQGPQFIFQYYREEENGRGNFPPRFSGLQFPNYSSELNVNALELDDSALYLCASSLAGGRYDEQFFGPGTRLTVL.

This clonotype was recorded at least ten times. The chain couples TRBV10-3 to TRBJ1-2; tentatively, D is TRBD1 (5 bases). Germline V gene lookup returns CDR1 ENHRY and CDR2 SYGVKD. This CDR3 has 15 residues. V was cut by 10 bases and J by 0 bases, with 18 bases left in between. The CDR3 spells CATPSGRPPNYGYTF. CDR3 sequence (DNA): TGTGCCACCCCGTCAGGGAGACCTCCTAACTATGGCTACACCTTC.

The chain has TRBV20-1 and TRBJ1-5; no definite D call. Germline V gene data show CDR1 as DFQATT and CDR2 as SNEGSKA (reference sequence). V lost 1 base to trimming and J lost 1 base, with 11 bases between them. This CDR3 has 15 amino acids. The CDR3 DNA reads TGCAGTGCTAGAGGAGGATGGGTGAGCAATCAGCCCCAGCATTTT. Residues: CSARGGWVSNQPQHF.

The V call is TRBV6-1, the J call TRBJ2-7; the match to TRBD1 covers 7 bases. Germline assignment: CDR1 MNHNS and CDR2 SASEGT. The CDR3 totals 13 residues. The junction had 2 bases not matched to a gene; V was cut back by 5 bases and J by 1 base. The CDR3 is CASSMTGSYEQYF. The CDR3 DNA reads as TGTGCCAGCAGTATGACAGGGTCCTACGAGCAGTACTTC.

J is TRBJ1-1 and V is TRBV6-1; TRBD1 might be the D (6 bases). Germline assignment: CDR1 MNHNS and CDR2 SASEGT. Trimming stripped 4 bases from V and 0 bases from J, with 15 bases between. CDR3 length: 16 residues. Here the CDR3 DNA reads TGTGCCAGCAGTGTTTGGGGGGCAGCCATGAACACTGAAGCTTTCTTT. This gives the protein CASSVWGAAMNTEAFF.

This clonotype came up a few times. The chain links TRBV6-2 or TRBV6-3 to TRBJ2-3; 12 bases agree with TRBD2. This CDR3 region has 15 residues. Germline-derived CDR1 and CDR2 are MNHEY and SVGEGT. The junction had 5 bases not matched to a gene; V was cut back by 6 bases and J by 4 bases. The DNA for the CDR3 is TGTGCCAGCAGCATACTAGCGGGGGGTGCAGATACGCAGTATTTT. Encoded protein: CASSILAGGADTQYF.

In this sample, this clonotype turned up a few times. The chain joins TRBV18 to TRBJ2-5, with D hard to call. The CDR3 covers 13 residues. CDR1 is KGHSH and CDR2 is LQKENI in the germline V gene. Trimming stripped 4 bases from V and 5 bases from J, with 11 bases between. CDR3 DNA sequence: TGTGCCAGCTCACTACTGACACAGGAGACCCAGTACTTC. The encoded protein is CASSLLTQETQYF.

This clonotype was seen just once. Relative to the germline gene, one junction end is altered; a read error may explain this. CDR3: CVSSAGQQETQYF. The CDR3 DNA reads TGTGTCAGCAGCGCCGGACAGCAAGAGACCCAGTACTTC. The rearrangement joins TRBV9 to TRBJ2-5; D perhaps matches TRBD1 (6 bases). CDR1 SGDLS and CDR2 YYNGEE come from the germline V gene. The CDR3 is 13 residues long.

This clonotype was observed a handful of times. The V and J genes are TRBV9 and TRBJ1-2; TRBD1 matches at 7 bases. The CDR3 sequence is 12 residues long. Germline V lookup: CDR1 SGDLS, CDR2 YYNGEE. V lost 1 base and J lost 8; bases outside the gene matches: 2. DNA for the CDR3: TGTGCCAGCAGCGTATCAGGGGGAGGCTACACCTTC. This codes for CASSVSGGGYTF. The whole variable domain, filled in from reference TRBV9 and TRBJ1-2, reads DSGVTQTPKHLITATGQRVTLRCSPRSGDLSVYWYQQSLDQGLQFLIQYYNGEERAKGNILERFSAQQFPDLHSELNLSSLELGDSALYFCASSVSGGGYTFGSGTRLTVV.

This clonotype showed up just once. The chain is built from TRBV20-1 and TRBJ1-5; no clear D. The length of the CDR3 is 13 residues. The V gene's germline CDR1 is DFQATT and CDR2 SNEGSKA (reference sequence). V gave up 1 base and J gave up 2 bases, with 6 bases separating them. The CDR3 spells CSARVARNQPQHF. The CDR3 nucleotides read TGCAGTGCTAGAGTGGCCCGCAATCAGCCCCAGCATTTT.

The count of this clonotype is one. This chain joins TRBV27 and TRBJ2-1; 9 nucleotides line up with TRBD2. The V gene's germline CDR1 is MNHEY and CDR2 SMNVEV (reference sequence). V lost 2 bases and J lost 0; bases outside the gene matches: 2. The CDR3 contains 16 residues. CDR3 DNA sequence: TGTGCCAGCAGTTTAAAAGCGGGAGGCTCCTACAATGAGCAGTTCTTC. It specifies CASSLKAGGSYNEQFF.

This clonotype has a handful of counts. The chain uses TRBV7-8 and TRBJ2-5; 16 bases align to TRBD2. J gave up 4 bases and V 4 bases, and 6 bases lay outside the gene matches. The germline CDR1 and CDR2 sequences are SGHVS and FQNEAQ. The CDR3 sequence is 17 residues long. The CDR3 nucleotides are TGTGCCAGCAGCTCGGGACTAGCGGGAGGGCAAGGAGAGACCCAGTACTTC. Its protein product is CASSSGLAGGQGETQYF. Combining the CDR3 with reference TRBV7-8 and TRBJ2-5 gives the whole variable domain GAGVSQSPRYKVAKRGQDVALRCDPISGHVSLFWYQQALGQGPEFLTYFQNEAQLDKSGLPSDRFFAERPEGSVSTLKIQRTQQEDSAVYLCASSSGLAGGQGETQYFGPGTRLLVL.

The chain couples TRBV2 to TRBJ2-3; possible D gene TRBD2, 7 bases. V was clipped by 8 bases and J by 3 bases, with 15 bases between them. Germline V CDR1 and CDR2: SNHLY, FYNNEI. There are 14 residues in the CDR3. CDR3 DNA: TGTGCCAGCGCGTTGAGCGGGACAACAGATACGCAGTATTTT. This encodes CASALSGTTDTQYF.

The rearrangement joins TRBV6-5 to TRBJ1-1; D gene unclear. The CDR3 has 14 amino acids. Per germline, CDR1 MNHEY and CDR2 SVGAGI. Trimming removed 4 bases from V and 0 bases from J, with 9 bases in between. The CDR3 coding sequence is TGTGCCAGCAGTTCTTATAGGATGAACACTGAAGCTTTCTTT. Its protein is CASSSYRMNTEAFF.

This clonotype was detected only a few times. The chain combines TRBV7-8 with TRBJ2-7; D gene ambiguous. CDR1 and CDR2 from the germline V gene are SGHVS and FQNEAQ. Trimming took 4 bases from V and 2 from J, leaving 15 bases between them. The CDR3 runs to 15 residues. The CDR3 nucleotides read TGTGCCAGCAGCTCACGAGAGGACCTTACCTACGAGCAGTACTTC. Amino acid sequence: CASSSREDLTYEQYF.

This clonotype has only a few counts. This sequence joins TRBV7-9 and TRBJ2-4, with a possible D match to TRBD1 (6 bases). With 5 bases removed from V and 3 bases from J, the gap between germline ends came to 14 bases. From germline, CDR1 is SEHNR and CDR2 FQNEAQ (reference sequence). This CDR3 spans 15 amino acids. This CDR3 is CASSRTPDSKNIQYF. The CDR3 coding sequence is TGTGCCAGCAGCCGAACCCCGGACAGCAAAAACATTCAGTACTTC.

The chain employs TRBV20-1 and TRBJ2-3, with 9 bases lining up with TRBD2. The germline V gene encodes CDR1 DFQATT and CDR2 SNEGSKA (reference sequence). The junction had 10 bases not matched to a gene; V was cut back by 3 bases and J by 6 bases. This CDR3 has 15 residues. The CDR3 coding sequence is TGCAGTGCTAGGGCCGGAGGTAGCGGGAGTGATACGCAGTATTTT. It codes for CSARAGGSGSDTQYF.

V is TRBV20-1 and J is TRBJ2-1; TRBD2 might be the D (6 bases). V lost 6 bases and J 4 bases, leaving 16 bases between the germline ends. The CDR3 runs to 14 residues. Germline V gene data show CDR1 as DFQATT and CDR2 as SNEGSKA (reference sequence). CDR3 coding DNA: TGCAGTGCAGCCTCGGCGGAGGGATACAATGAGCAGTTCTTC. Translation: CSAASAEGYNEQFF.

This chain uses TRBV18 with TRBJ1-1; TRBD1 agrees at 7 bases. The CDR3 has 15 amino acids. The ends lost 3 bases at V and 1 base at J; junction bases unmatched: 5. Looked up from germline, CDR1 is KGHSH and CDR2 is LQKENI. CDR3 residues: CASSPLGQRNTEAFF. The CDR3 DNA reads TGTGCCAGCTCACCCCTGGGACAGCGGAACACTGAAGCTTTCTTT.

This clonotype was seen a handful of times. This chain uses TRBV7-2 with TRBJ2-7; D is undetermined. V lost 6 bases to trimming and J lost 6 bases, with 12 bases between them. There are 12 residues in the CDR3. Germline V CDR1 and CDR2: SGHTA, FQGNSA. The CDR3 coding sequence is TGTGCCAGCAGAGCCGTCAGCGTCGAGCAGTACTTC. Residues: CASRAVSVEQYF.

This clonotype was counted between two and nine times. This rearrangement joins TRBV5-1 to TRBJ2-7; perhaps TRBD1 as D (6 bases). CDR1 SGHRS and CDR2 YFSETQ come from the germline V gene. This CDR3 has 17 amino acids. Between the trimmed V and J ends, which lost 1 base and 3 bases, there was a span of 20 bases. The CDR3 sequence is CASSLPVRDTTIYEQYF. In DNA form, the CDR3 reads TGCGCCAGCAGCTTGCCAGTTAGGGACACGACGATCTACGAGCAGTACTTC.

The chain recombines TRBV7-8 with TRBJ2-1; 7 bases line up with TRBD2. There are 12 residues in the CDR3. V shed 8 bases, J shed 9 bases, and the junction held 7 bases outside the gene matches. From germline, CDR1 is SGHVS and CDR2 FQNEAQ. The CDR3 region is CASGESGIEQFF. The CDR3 DNA sequence: TGTGCCAGCGGCGAAAGCGGGATTGAGCAGTTCTTC.

The genes are TRBV20-1 and TRBJ2-1, with D possibly being TRBD2 (5 bases). This CDR3 contains 15 residues. Germline V CDR1 and CDR2: DFQATT, SNEGSKA (reference sequence). The V and J ends lost 1 base and 2 bases respectively, with 12 bases between them. In nucleotides, the CDR3 is TGCAGTGCTAGAGCCCCGGGCGGGCCCTACAATGAGCAGTTCTTC. It specifies CSARAPGGPYNEQFF.

Comments on this clonotype: The conserved final phenylalanine or tryptophan is absent from the CDR3, which likely points to a read error. V usage is TRBV7-6 and J usage is TRBJ1-4; perhaps TRBD1 as D (6 bases). The germline V gene encodes CDR1 SGHVS and CDR2 FNYEAQ. The CDR3 length is 18 residues. CDR3 amino acids: CASSLALLGARPNEKLFC. CDR3 coding DNA: TGTGCCAGCAGCCTAGCCCTCCTGGGGGCAAGACCTAATGAAAAACTGTTTTGT.

The chain has TRBV20-1 and TRBJ2-1; 10 nucleotides agree with TRBD2. Germline CDR1 and CDR2: DFQATT and SNEGSKA (reference sequence). V trimming: 2 bases; J trimming: 9 bases; junction bases outside the gene matches: 10. This CDR3 spans 15 amino acids. The CDR3 protein is CSARNQRGGKSEQFF. CDR3 DNA: TGCAGTGCTAGAAACCAGCGGGGGGGCAAAAGTGAGCAGTTCTTC.

This clonotype was observed a few times. The V call is TRBV5-1, the J call TRBJ1-6, with 9 bases that match TRBD1. Germline V gene sequence: CDR1 SGHRS, CDR2 YFSETQ. The CDR3 contains 17 residues. V gave up 3 bases and J gave up 10 bases; unmatched junction bases: 14. The CDR3 DNA sequence: TGCGCCAGCAGCTCCCGGGACAGGGACCAGGGGAGATCACCCCTCCACTTT. Residues: CASSSRDRDQGRSPLHF.